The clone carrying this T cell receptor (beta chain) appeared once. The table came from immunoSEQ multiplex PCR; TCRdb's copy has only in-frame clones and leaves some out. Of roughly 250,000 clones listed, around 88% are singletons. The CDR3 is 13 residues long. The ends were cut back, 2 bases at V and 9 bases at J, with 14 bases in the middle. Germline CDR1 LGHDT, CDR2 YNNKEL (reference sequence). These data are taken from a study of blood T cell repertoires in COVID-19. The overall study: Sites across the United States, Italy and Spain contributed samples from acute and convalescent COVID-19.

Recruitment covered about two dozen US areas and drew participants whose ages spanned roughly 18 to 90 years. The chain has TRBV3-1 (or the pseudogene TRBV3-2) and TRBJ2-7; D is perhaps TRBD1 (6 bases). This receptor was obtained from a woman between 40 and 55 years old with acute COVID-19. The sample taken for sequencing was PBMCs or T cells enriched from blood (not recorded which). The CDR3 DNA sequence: TGTGCCAGCAGCCAACCCCGTCAGGGGACGCAGTACTTC. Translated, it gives CASSQPRQGTQYF.